The 26 T cell receptor beta chains reported below all come from one sample, sequenced in a study of T cell changes during pregnancy in multiple sclerosis. Produced via immunoSEQ multiplex PCR; TCRdb's table is partial and in-frame only. Altogether about 70,000 clones are present, roughly 92% being singletons, with the ten largest covering around 2.2%. The source was peripheral blood, collected in the second trimester of pregnancy. The source of these receptors is a female donor in good health, enrolled as a control in a pregnancy study.

The genes are TRBV7-9 and TRBJ1-4, with TRBD1 matching 7 bases. This CDR3 contains 15 residues. Germline assignment: CDR1 SEHNR and CDR2 FQNEAQ (reference sequence). The V segment lost 1 base and the J segment 8 bases; nucleotides outside the gene matches: 7. The CDR3 region has the DNA TGTGCCAGCAGCTTAGTATGGGACAGCAACGAAAAACTGTTTTTT. Translating it yields CASSLVWDSNEKLFF.

The chain combines TRBV19 with TRBJ2-7; TRBD1 might be the D (6 bases). The CDR3 contains 15 residues. V was pared by 0 bases and J by 3 bases, with 12 bases between. Germline CDR1 reads LNHDA; CDR2 reads SQIVND (reference sequence). The CDR3 spells CASSIEQGAVYEQYF. CDR3 nucleotide sequence: TGTGCCAGTAGTATAGAACAGGGCGCTGTCTACGAGCAGTACTTC.

The chain carries TRBV6-1 and TRBJ2-7; no firm D call. The V and J ends lost 4 bases and 1 base respectively, with 11 bases between them. The germline gives CDR1 MNHNS, CDR2 SASEGT. There are 14 residues in the CDR3. The CDR3 nucleotides read TGTGCCAGCAGTGGAGACATTGGGTCCTACGAGCAGTACTTC. Translated: CASSGDIGSYEQYF.

The chain combines TRBV6-4 with TRBJ2-1, with TRBD1 matching over 10 bases. The V segment lost 2 bases and the J segment 6 bases; nucleotides outside the gene matches: 4. The CDR3 runs 15 residues. Germline loops: CDR1 MRHNA, CDR2 SNTAGT. CDR3 residues: CASSDGTGESNEQFF. CDR3 nucleotide sequence: TGTGCCAGCAGTGACGGGACAGGGGAGAGCAATGAGCAGTTCTTC.

The chain is built from TRBV5-1 and TRBJ2-6; no clear D gene. The germline V gene has CDR1 SGHRS and CDR2 YFSETQ. The CDR3 extends over 16 amino acids. Deletions cut 4 bases from V and 1 base from J, with 12 bases between. CDR3 DNA: TGCGCCAGCAGCGAAGGCGCAGGATCTGGGGCCAACGTCCTGACTTTC. Residues: CASSEGAGSGANVLTF.

The genes are TRBV5-1 and TRBJ2-5; 8 bases map to TRBD2. CDR3 size: 15 residues. The J segment lost 3 bases and the V segment lost 0 bases, leaving 4 bases of the junction unmatched. Germline V CDR1 and CDR2: SGHRS, YFSETQ. The CDR3: CASSLGVAGKETQYF. The DNA for the CDR3 is TGCGCCAGCAGCTTGGGGGTAGCGGGGAAAGAGACCCAGTACTTC.

The chain combines TRBV11-2 with TRBJ1-4; TRBD1 matches at 7 bases. The germline V gene has CDR1 SGHAT and CDR2 FQNNGV. This CDR3 region has 13 residues. V lost 5 bases to trimming and J lost 8 bases; unmatched junction nucleotides: 5. The CDR3 sequence is CASSRQGGEKLFF. In nucleotides, the CDR3 is TGTGCCAGCAGCCGACAGGGCGGCGAAAAACTGTTTTTT.

This chain links TRBV29-1 with TRBJ2-7; 7 nucleotides agree with TRBD2. V gave up 4 bases and J gave up 2 bases; unmatched junction bases: 2. The CDR3 contains 12 residues. The germline V gene encodes CDR1 SQVTM and CDR2 ANQGSEA. CDR3 in amino acids: CSVGGGTYEQYF. The CDR3 DNA is TGCAGCGTTGGCGGGGGAACCTACGAGCAGTACTTC.

The chain couples TRBV27 to TRBJ2-1; TRBD2 agrees at 14 bases. The CDR3 has 17 residues. Germline V CDR1 and CDR2: MNHEY, SMNVEV (reference sequence). The ends lost 4 bases at V and 3 bases at J; junction bases unmatched: 5. The CDR3 spells CASSYRGLAGDYNEQFF. DNA of the CDR3: TGTGCCAGCAGTTATCGGGGACTAGCGGGGGACTACAATGAGCAGTTCTTC.

The chain combines TRBV7-2 with TRBJ2-7, with 8 nucleotides matching TRBD1. There are 15 residues in the CDR3. Germline assignment: CDR1 SGHTA and CDR2 FQGNSA. The V segment lost 5 bases and the J segment 2 bases; nucleotides outside the gene matches: 8. CDR3 bases: TGTGCCAGCAGCCCACAGGGGGGTTTAGCCTACGAGCAGTACTTC. Translation gives CASSPQGGLAYEQYF.

The V and J genes are TRBV5-1 and TRBJ2-7, with 10 bases aligning to TRBD1. CDR1 SGHRS and CDR2 YFSETQ come from the germline V gene. The CDR3 consists of 15 residues. V shed 4 bases, J shed 6 bases, and the junction held 10 bases outside the gene matches. The CDR3 is CASSITGQGIFEQYF. CDR3 coding DNA: TGCGCCAGCAGCATAACGGGACAGGGGATTTTCGAGCAGTACTTC.

V usage is TRBV7-2 and J usage is TRBJ1-6, with TRBD1 identical over 8 bases. Trimming removed 5 bases from V and 9 bases from J; junction bases left unmatched: 9. This CDR3 spans 15 amino acids. Germline V gives CDR1 SGHTA, CDR2 FQGNSA. Here the CDR3 reads CASSLQTGDVSPLHF. The CDR3 DNA reads as TGTGCCAGCAGCCTTCAGACAGGGGATGTTTCACCCCTCCACTTT.

The rearrangement uses TRBV9 and TRBJ2-3; D is possibly TRBD1 (6 bases). The CDR3 extends over 12 amino acids. The germline gives CDR1 SGDLS, CDR2 YYNGEE. V lost 0 bases and J lost 10, with 9 bases in between. The CDR3 nucleotides are TGTGCCAGCAGCGTAGTAGCAGGGGCGCAGTATTTT. The encoded protein is CASSVVAGAQYF.

This sequence joins TRBV10-3 and TRBJ1-2, with D possibly TRBD1 on 5 matching bases. Deletions cut 2 bases from V and 4 bases from J, with 8 bases between. Germline CDR1 reads ENHRY; CDR2 reads SYGVKD. The CDR3 extends over 13 amino acids. CDR3 nucleotides: TGTGCCATCAGTGAGAGGGGCGCCTATGGCTACACCTTC. Protein sequence: CAISERGAYGYTF.

This chain joins TRBV4-3 and TRBJ1-6, with D unclear. V lost 1 base and J 7 bases, leaving 5 bases between the germline ends. Per germline, CDR1 LGHNA and CDR2 YSLEER. The CDR3 is 13 amino acids. The CDR3, as DNA: TGCGCCAGCAGCCAAGTTGAGAATTCACCCCTCCACTTT. Translation: CASSQVENSPLHF.

V gene TRBV7-6 combines with J gene TRBJ1-3; no definite D call. The germline gives CDR1 SGHVS, CDR2 FNYEAQ. The CDR3 has 15 amino acids. The V end lost 5 bases, the J end lost 0 bases, and 11 bases lay between the germline ends. The CDR3 nucleotides read TGTGCCAGCAGCCCCCACCCCAGCTCTGGAAACACCATATATTTT. It codes for CASSPHPSSGNTIYF.

This chain uses TRBV28 with TRBJ2-2; D remains ambiguous. CDR3 size: 11 residues. The V end was cut by 4 bases, the J end by 7 bases, with 4 bases between. Germline V gene data show CDR1 as MDHEN and CDR2 as SYDVKM. The CDR3 DNA reads TGTGCCAGCAGTTCGGGCGGGGAGCTGTTTTTT. It specifies CASSSGGELFF.

The chain links TRBV15 to TRBJ2-3; 10 nucleotides line up with TRBD2. CDR1 LNHNV and CDR2 YYDKDF come from the germline V gene (reference sequence). V was clipped by 0 bases and J by 4 bases; unmatched bases: 4. The CDR3 spans 16 residues. CDR3 loop: CATSREAGGPADTQYF. CDR3 coding DNA: TGTGCCACCAGCAGAGAAGCGGGGGGGCCAGCAGATACGCAGTATTTT.

CDR3 region: CASSQGTSGNTIYF. In nucleotides, the CDR3 is TGTGCCAGCAGCCAAGGGACATCTGGAAACACCATATATTTT. The chain combines TRBV4-2 with TRBJ1-3, with a tentative D call TRBD1 (5 bases). This CDR3 is 14 amino acids long. Germline CDR1 is LGHNA and CDR2 is YNFKEQ. V was cut by 1 base and J by 1 base, with 5 bases left in between.

CDR3 nucleotide sequence: TGTGCCAGCAGTTACTGGGACAGGCCCTCCTATGGCTACACCTTC. Translated: CASSYWDRPSYGYTF. The V and J genes are TRBV6-5 and TRBJ1-2, with 8 bases that match TRBD1. The CDR3 spans 15 residues. Germline V gene lookup returns CDR1 MNHEY and CDR2 SVGAGI. Trimming cost V 1 base and J 4 bases; bases outside gene matches: 5.

The J gene is TRBJ2-7, the V gene TRBV5-6, with TRBD2 as a possible D gene (6 bases). CDR1 and CDR2 from the germline V gene are SGHDT and YYEEEE. The CDR3 runs 13 residues. V lost 3 bases, J lost 3 bases, and 10 bases lay in between. CDR3 sequence reads: CASSWGLGYEQYF. Written as DNA, the CDR3 is TGTGCCAGCAGCTGGGGACTTGGCTACGAGCAGTACTTC.

The J gene is TRBJ2-1, the V gene TRBV6-1; TRBD2 matches 16 bases. CDR3 size: 15 residues. Germline V CDR1 and CDR2: MNHNS, SASEGT. The trim removed 6 bases at V and 14 bases at J, leaving 10 bases unmatched. In DNA form, the CDR3 reads TGTGCCAGCAGACCCCCCGGGACTAGCGGGGGGGTGGAGTTCTTC. Its protein is CASRPPGTSGGVEFF.

This clone appeared a single time. The chain carries TRBV13 and TRBJ1-1; 11 bases are a match to TRBD1. The germline gives CDR1 PRHDT, CDR2 FYEKMQ (reference sequence). Losses at the gene ends were 4 bases for V and 4 bases for J; bases not matched to a gene: 5. The CDR3 is 15 residues long. Here the CDR3 DNA reads TGTGCCAGCAGCTGGACCGGGACAGGGGGCACTGAAGCTTTCTTT. Its protein product is CASSWTGTGGTEAFF.

This clone appeared a single time. CDR3 protein: CASARRPDSSYEQYF. The CDR3, as DNA: TGTGCCAGCGCCCGCCGCCCAGACAGCTCCTACGAGCAGTACTTC. The chain employs TRBV28 and TRBJ2-7; D perhaps matches TRBD1 (5 bases). Per germline, CDR1 MDHEN and CDR2 SYDVKM. V lost 8 bases and J lost 0, with 17 bases in between. The CDR3 runs to 15 residues.

This chain uses TRBV7-9 with TRBJ1-2, with 7 bases matching TRBD1. Germline assignment: CDR1 SEHNR and CDR2 FQNEAQ (reference sequence). The CDR3 sequence is 17 residues long. With V trimmed by 5 bases and J by 2 bases, 14 bases remained unmatched. The CDR3 loop reads CASSPSDRRPKNYGYTF. CDR3 coding DNA: TGTGCCAGCAGCCCATCGGACAGGAGGCCTAAAAACTATGGCTACACCTTC.

CDR3 in amino acids: CASRLGGTGALGYGYTF. In nucleotides, the CDR3 is TGTGCCAGCAGATTAGGGGGGACAGGTGCTTTGGGATATGGCTACACCTTC. The gene calls are TRBV2 and TRBJ1-2, with 8 bases matching TRBD1. The V segment lost 6 bases and the J segment 5 bases; nucleotides outside the gene matches: 17. This CDR3 comprises 17 residues. Germline V lookup: CDR1 SNHLY, CDR2 FYNNEI.